Presented here are 28 T cell receptor beta chains from one specimen sequenced in a study of CD8+ T cells in alopecia areata. Described treatment: oral pan-JAK inhibitor, 5-10 mg twice daily. The authors extracted RNA and reverse transcribed it into cDNA as the sequencing template. TCRdb keeps only in-frame clones here, not all; method: immunoSEQ multiplex PCR. In the table there are some 100,000 clones, 55% to 75% of which are singletons. This sample comprised CD8+ T cells sorted from blood, obtained at roughly week 55, from a patient treated with tofacitinib. The source of these receptors is a human donor with alopecia areata.

This sequence joins TRBV7-8 and TRBJ1-3; TRBD1 might be the D (6 bases). Germline CDR1 SGHVS, CDR2 FQNEAQ. This CDR3 spans 16 amino acids. Trimming took off 5 bases at V and 4 bases at J, with 18 bases between the two ends. The CDR3 is CASSQTLTGPGNTIYF. In DNA, the CDR3 is TGTGCCAGCAGCCAAACATTAACAGGGCCCGGAAACACCATATATTTT.

V and J are TRBV27 and TRBJ1-2, with D perhaps matching TRBD1 (6 bases). Trimming pared 2 bases from V and 2 bases from J, leaving 12 bases between. The germline V gene has CDR1 MNHEY and CDR2 SMNVEV (reference sequence). CDR3 length: 15 residues. This CDR3 reads CASSLNRQANYGYTF. In DNA, the CDR3 is TGTGCCAGCAGTTTAAACCGACAGGCAAACTATGGCTACACCTTC.

This clone was found once. This chain connects TRBV30 to TRBJ2-1, with unresolved D. The V gene's germline CDR1 is GTSNPN and CDR2 SVGIG (reference sequence). This CDR3 has 16 residues. With 0 bases removed from V and 5 bases from J, the gap between germline ends came to 17 bases. CDR3: CAWSVPGFGKDNEQFF. The CDR3 DNA sequence: TGTGCCTGGAGTGTTCCCGGTTTTGGTAAAGACAATGAGCAGTTCTTC.

The chain combines TRBV5-1 with TRBJ1-4; 10 bases fit TRBD1. The V and J ends lost 4 bases and 6 bases, in that order; junction bases with no gene match: 6. CDR3 size: 15 residues. CDR1 SGHRS and CDR2 YFSETQ come from the germline V gene. The chain's CDR3 is CASSQPGTGDEKLFF. In DNA form, the CDR3 reads TGCGCCAGCAGCCAGCCAGGGACAGGGGATGAAAAACTGTTTTTT.

The chain employs TRBV6-1 and TRBJ2-1, with 9 bases lining up with TRBD1. V lost 2 bases, J lost 8 bases, and 4 bases stayed unmatched. The CDR3 runs 14 residues. CDR1 and CDR2 from the germline V gene are MNHNS and SASEGT. The CDR3 DNA is TGTGCCAGCAGTGAACGGGACAGGGTGGATGAGCAGTTCTTC. This encodes CASSERDRVDEQFF.

The chain combines TRBV29-1 with TRBJ2-3; the match to TRBD1 covers 8 bases. The CDR3 sequence is 14 residues long. V gave up 7 bases and J gave up 2 bases; unmatched junction bases: 8. Germline CDR1 and CDR2: SQVTM and ANQGSEA. CDR3 protein: CSDRTGKSTDTQYF. In nucleotides, the CDR3 is TGCAGCGACCGGACAGGGAAATCCACAGATACGCAGTATTTT.

This clone was observed a single time. V and J are TRBV29-1 and TRBJ1-1, with a possible D match to TRBD1 (5 bases). The CDR3 extends over 13 amino acids. Looked up from germline, CDR1 is SQVTM and CDR2 is ANQGSEA. Deletions cut 3 bases from V and 1 base from J, with 9 bases between. CDR3 region: CSVETDENTEAFF. In nucleotides, the CDR3 is TGCAGCGTTGAGACAGATGAGAACACTGAAGCTTTCTTT.

V gene TRBV6-5 combines with J gene TRBJ2-1, with a weak D call TRBD1 (5 bases). This CDR3 is 13 amino acids long. Germline CDR1 reads MNHEY; CDR2 reads SVGAGI. Trimming left V 5 bases short and J 2 bases short, with 7 bases between. Here the CDR3 reads CASSQTAYNEQFF. In DNA, the CDR3 is TGTGCCAGCAGTCAGACAGCCTACAATGAGCAGTTCTTC.

This chain uses TRBV13 with TRBJ2-3; 7 bases fit TRBD1. V trimming: 7 bases; J trimming: 0 bases; junction bases outside the gene matches: 13. The CDR3 is 17 residues long. CDR1 PRHDT and CDR2 FYEKMQ come from the germline V gene (reference sequence). CDR3 protein: CASTHRGALSSTDTQYF. The CDR3 DNA is TGTGCCAGCACCCACAGGGGCGCACTCTCTAGCACAGATACGCAGTATTTT.

The chain carries TRBV4-1 and TRBJ2-7; 7 bases are a match to TRBD1. The trim removed 1 base at V and 3 bases at J, leaving 0 bases unmatched. Looked up from germline, CDR1 is MGHRA and CDR2 is YSYEKL. The CDR3 is 13 amino acids. The CDR3 protein is CASSQGTGYEQYF. In DNA, the CDR3 is TGCGCCAGCAGCCAAGGGACAGGCTACGAGCAGTACTTC.

The chain has TRBV13 and TRBJ2-3, with TRBD2 identical over 8 bases. This CDR3 region has 16 residues. Germline CDR1 PRHDT, CDR2 FYEKMQ (reference sequence). The trim removed 7 bases at V and 4 bases at J, leaving 13 bases unmatched. CDR3 nucleotide sequence: TGTGCCAGCACAACTACCGCGGGGGGAAGTTCAGATACGCAGTATTTT. Its protein product is CASTTTAGGSSDTQYF.

This clone was observed a handful of times. The CDR3: CASSYNRDRREAFF. CDR3 coding DNA: TGTGCCAGCAGTTATAACCGGGACAGACGAGAAGCTTTCTTT. The chain carries TRBV6-5 and TRBJ1-1; the match to TRBD1 covers 7 bases. V was pared by 3 bases and J by 8 bases, with 9 bases of the junction left unmatched. This CDR3 spans 14 amino acids. Germline values: CDR1 MNHEY, CDR2 SVGAGI.

A few counts support this clone. CDR3 region: CASSARDSPEPLRYGYTF. The CDR3 coding sequence is TGTGCCAGCAGTGCGCGGGACAGTCCAGAACCCCTAAGATATGGCTACACCTTC. The chain is built from TRBV2 and TRBJ1-2, with 7 positions matching TRBD1. V lost 4 bases to trimming and J lost 5 bases; unmatched junction nucleotides: 19. Germline-derived CDR1 and CDR2 are SNHLY and FYNNEI. CDR3 length: 18 residues. Combining the CDR3 with reference TRBV2 and TRBJ1-2 gives the whole variable domain EPEVTQTPSHQVTQMGQEVILRCVPISNHLYFYWYRQILGQKVEFLVSFYNNEISEKSEIFDDQFSVERPDGSNFTLKIRSTKLEDSAMYFCASSARDSPEPLRYGYTFGSGTRLTVV.

This clone is a singleton in its sample. Different DNA sequences within this sample yield the same CDR3. The rearrangement joins TRBV7-9 to TRBJ2-7, with 9 bases lining up with TRBD1. CDR3 length: 12 residues. Trimming cost V 5 bases and J 5 bases; bases outside gene matches: 1. Germline CDR1 is SEHNR and CDR2 is FQNEAQ (reference sequence). CDR3 in amino acids: CASSRQGDEQYF. The DNA of the CDR3 is TGTGCCAGCAGCCGACAGGGGGACGAGCAGTACTTC.

V usage is TRBV29-1 and J usage is TRBJ2-7; TRBD1 aligns across 11 bases. With V trimmed by 5 bases and J by 3 bases, 3 bases remained unmatched. There are 13 residues in the CDR3. Germline loops: CDR1 SQVTM, CDR2 ANQGSEA. The CDR3 spells CSVSGTGGYEQYF. In DNA form, the CDR3 reads TGCAGCGTTTCCGGGACAGGGGGCTACGAGCAGTACTTC.

The V gene is TRBV2, the J gene TRBJ2-3, with D maybe TRBD2 (5 bases). Per germline, CDR1 SNHLY and CDR2 FYNNEI. Trimming left V 3 bases short and J 3 bases short, with 7 bases between. CDR3 size: 13 residues. Here the CDR3 DNA reads TGTGCCAGCAGTGACCTAGCAACAGATACGCAGTATTTT. It yields the protein CASSDLATDTQYF.

The rearrangement joins TRBV6-1 to TRBJ1-1; no clear D gene. The CDR3 loop spans 15 amino acids. The germline V gene has CDR1 MNHNS and CDR2 SASEGT. Trimming pared 1 base from V and 0 bases from J, leaving 9 bases between. CDR3: CASSEERYMNTEAFF. The CDR3 bases are TGTGCCAGCAGTGAAGAACGTTATATGAACACTGAAGCTTTCTTT.

This clone was seen only a few times. The chain carries TRBV9 and TRBJ2-1, with D possibly TRBD1 on 6 matching bases. Germline CDR1 SGDLS, CDR2 YYNGEE. The CDR3 is 13 amino acids. The V and J ends lost 0 bases and 10 bases respectively, with 11 bases between them. This chain's CDR3 is CASSVGGHREQFF. CDR3 coding DNA: TGTGCCAGCAGCGTAGGGGGGCACAGGGAGCAGTTCTTC.

J is TRBJ2-1 and V is TRBV6-6, with 7 bases aligning to TRBD1. From germline, CDR1 is MNHNY and CDR2 SVGAGI (reference sequence). This CDR3 spans 16 amino acids. V lost 4 bases, J lost 3 bases, and 9 bases stayed unmatched. CDR3 nucleotide sequence: TGTGCCAGCAGTTCCCACTGGACAGGTGGCTACAATGAGCAGTTCTTC. Encoded protein: CASSSHWTGGYNEQFF.

This clone was picked up one time. V gene TRBV29-1 combines with J gene TRBJ2-1, with D perhaps matching TRBD2 (5 bases). The CDR3 spans 14 residues. CDR1 SQVTM and CDR2 ANQGSEA come from the germline V gene. With 7 bases removed from V and 6 bases from J, the gap between germline ends came to 19 bases. The chain's CDR3 is CSAQAWVEGNEQFF. The CDR3 coding sequence is TGCAGCGCCCAGGCCTGGGTTGAGGGCAATGAGCAGTTCTTC.

The gene calls are TRBV4-2 and TRBJ2-3, with 7 bases fitting TRBD2. With V trimmed by 0 bases and J by 0 bases, 3 bases remained unmatched. CDR1 LGHNA and CDR2 YNFKEQ come from the germline V gene. The CDR3 spans 16 residues. The CDR3 region is CASSQELATSTDTQYF. The CDR3 bases are TGTGCCAGCAGCCAAGAACTAGCGACTAGCACAGATACGCAGTATTTT.

This clone was counted between two and nine times. V gene TRBV7-9 combines with J gene TRBJ1-1; the D is unclear. The CDR3 is 12 residues long. CDR1 SEHNR and CDR2 FQNEAQ come from the germline V gene (reference sequence). Trimming pared 1 base from V and 7 bases from J, leaving 7 bases between. The chain's CDR3 is CASSLGRIEAFF. CDR3 sequence (DNA): TGTGCCAGCAGCTTAGGACGTATTGAAGCTTTCTTT.

This clone was counted between two and nine times. The V gene is TRBV5-6, the J gene TRBJ1-4; D possibly corresponds to TRBD1 (5 bases). CDR1 and CDR2 from the germline V gene are SGHDT and YYEEEE. V was pared by 2 bases and J by 8 bases, with 13 bases between. The CDR3 has 14 amino acids. The CDR3: CASSFRAPGEKLFF. Here the CDR3 DNA reads TGTGCCAGCAGCTTCAGGGCCCCCGGAGAAAAACTGTTTTTT.

This clone turned up a few times. V usage is TRBV28 and J usage is TRBJ2-7; D call uncertain. The CDR3 loop spans 12 amino acids. Looked up from germline, CDR1 is MDHEN and CDR2 is SYDVKM. Trimming cost V 7 bases and J 0 bases, with 7 bases left between them. Here the CDR3 DNA reads TGTGCCAGCACTGGTATCTCCTACGAGCAGTACTTC. It codes for CASTGISYEQYF.

The CDR3 coding sequence is TGTGCCAGCAGTTCCACAGGGGACTCCTATGGCTACACCTTC. It is translated as CASSSTGDSYGYTF. V usage is TRBV27 and J usage is TRBJ1-2, with 7 bases that match TRBD1. This CDR3 region has 14 residues. The V and J ends lost 4 bases and 4 bases, in that order; junction bases with no gene match: 6. CDR1 is MNHEY, CDR2 SMNVEV, per germline (reference sequence).

This clone was seen just once. The chain couples TRBV7-9 to TRBJ2-3; TRBD1 or TRBD2 may be the D gene (5 bases each). The CDR3 totals 13 residues. Looked up from germline, CDR1 is SEHNR and CDR2 is FQNEAQ (reference sequence). Deletions cut 5 bases from V and 6 bases from J, with 12 bases between. The CDR3 nucleotides read TGTGCCAGCAGCCGAGGGGCCTTGGATACGCAGTATTTT. Amino acids: CASSRGALDTQYF.

The chain uses TRBV7-9 and TRBJ1-2; no reliable D call. Germline CDR1 reads SEHNR; CDR2 reads FQNEAQ (reference sequence). The CDR3 loop spans 12 amino acids. V dropped 1 base and J dropped 8 bases, with 8 bases sitting between them. The CDR3 coding sequence is TGTGCCAGCAGCTTAGGATCGAGGGGCTACACCTTC. Protein product: CASSLGSRGYTF.

This clone was counted only a few times. This chain links TRBV7-2 with TRBJ2-7, with 7 bases aligning to TRBD1. V was pared by 4 bases and J by 0 bases, with 6 bases of the junction left unmatched. Looked up from germline, CDR1 is SGHTA and CDR2 is FQGNSA. The CDR3 contains 15 residues. CDR3 loop: CASSSLTGPSYEQYF. CDR3 DNA: TGTGCCAGCAGCTCTCTGACAGGGCCCTCCTACGAGCAGTACTTC.